This T cell receptor (beta chain) was documented in a study of cytomegalovirus exposure and HLA in healthy donors (dated by TCRdb to 2016 to 2017). At the level of the whole study: According to a later analysis, the 120 or so validation repertoires were produced on the same platform as the roughly 600 repertoires of the first cohort. The study aimed to test whether signatures of past pathogen exposure could be identified by cataloging public T cell receptors. High-throughput TCR immunosequencing, statistical association of individual TCRs with disease status, and machine learning were combined to predict cytomegalovirus infection status. A separate validation cohort of more than 100 different subjects was used in addition to the 666-subject first cohort.

CDR1 and CDR2, looked up from the germline V gene, are MNHNS and SASEGT. Its CDR3 holds 16 amino acids, cysteine through phenylalanine. Only CDR3 DNA is held: 48 bases, read in frame from base 1. The V end loses 2 bases and the J end loses 1 base, and a stretch of 14 bases separates them. Libraries were made using the immunoSEQ multiplex PCR assay. On the authors' methods: To diagnose cytomegalovirus status from the catalog of TCR beta chain sequences, a statistical classification framework was built. This immuneACCESS table, as held by TCRdb, lists in-frame sequences with V and J called but not all clones. Of the missing ones, under half trace to an unresolved V gene in checked studies; the others have no known cause. The DNA was the basis for D and trimming; V, J and clone size are from that table. This sample has under 100,000 clones in its table, and around 96% of those were observed once. The ten biggest clones cover 1.3% of the sample.

The research as a whole found: All 110 or so repertoires were used to score co-occurrence in the validation cohort in a later analysis, because that analysis had no HLA typing for the cohort. The authors suggested that the approach could potentially be generalized to other disease states and immunological phenotypes. In vitro tests confirmed that three of the cytomegalovirus-associated TCR beta chains recognize cytomegalovirus antigens. In a later analysis, TCRs clustered in the first cohort were found to also tend to co-occur in the 100 to 150 validation repertoires, with 85% to 95% of cluster scores above 0. The study gave a list of 150 to 200 TCR beta chains associated with cytomegalovirus. Across donors, most TCR sequences were observed very rarely, whereas some public TCRs were present in many individuals. In both the original and validation cohorts, the classifier was reported to diagnose cytomegalovirus status with high specificity and sensitivity.

The donors were included in the validation cohort of some 120 subjects, a group kept apart from the roughly 690-subject first cohort. This clone showed up just once. No cognate antigen has been identified for it. Nothing much larger sits one base from this clone, and base qualities are not available. Sequencing input: PBMCs. The receptor chain draws on TRBV6-1 and TRBJ2-5; the D gene cannot be resolved reliably. The TCR was taken from a woman under 30 in good health and CMV-seronegative. The CDR3 loop reads CASSEPTTRTQETQYF. In nucleotides, the sequence is TGTGCCAGCAGTGAACCCACCACAAGAACCCAAGAGACCCAGTACTTC.